This is a list of T cell receptor beta chains from one sample in a study of T cells in Graves' hyperthyroidism and ophthalmopathy. TCRdb re-analysed the multiplex PCR reads in MiXCR, keeping a single row per CDR3 protein. The profile shows around 660,000 distinct CDR3 sequences, roughly 46% of them singletons. The sample consisted of peripheral blood or thyroid tissue (not recorded which). The receptor set was obtained from an adult man with Graves' disease, either hyperthyroidism or ophthalmopathy (not recorded which). The CDR3 runs from the conserved cysteine through the conserved F or W. D genes are given only for firm matches. Size values are once, few and many counts, or a class for expanded clones, and some rows have none.

clone size: NA
V gene: TRBV20-1
J gene: TRBJ1-2
D gene: NA
CDR3 protein: CSADAGTSYDYNYGYTF
CDR3 DNA: TGCAGTGCTGACGCCGGGACAAGCTATGACTATAACTATGGCTACACCTTC

clone size: many
V gene: TRBV20-1
J gene: TRBJ1-5
D gene: NA
CDR3 protein: CSAIGRGNQPQHF
CDR3 DNA: TGCAGTGCTATTGGTCGGGGCAATCAGCCCCAGCATTTT

clone size: NA
V gene: TRBV10-3
J gene: TRBJ2-5
D gene: TRBD2
CDR3 protein: CAISQLAGQETQYF
CDR3 DNA: TGTGCCATCAGTCAGCTAGCGGGCCAAGAGACCCAGTACTTC

clone size: NA
V gene: TRBV6-5
J gene: TRBJ1-1
D gene: TRBD1
CDR3 protein: CAGSLVQGWTEAFF
CDR3 DNA: TGTGCCGGCAGTTTAGTACAGGGGTGGACTGAAGCTTTCTTT

clone size: NA
V gene: TRBV14
J gene: TRBJ2-7
D gene: TRBD1
CDR3 protein: CASRQQGAYEQYF
CDR3 DNA: TGTGCCAGCAGGCAACAGGGGGCGTACGAGCAGTACTTC

clone size: NA
V gene: TRBV2
J gene: TRBJ1-1
D gene: TRBD1
CDR3 protein: CASSVGANQGAYTEAFF
CDR3 DNA: TGTGCCAGCAGTGTCGGGGCCAACCAGGGGGCATACACTGAAGCTTTCTTT

clone size: many
V gene: TRBV7-9
J gene: TRBJ2-7
D gene: NA
CDR3 protein: CASSSRAEQYF
CDR3 DNA: TGTGCCAGCAGCTCCCGGGCCGAGCAGTACTTC

clone size: NA
V gene: TRBV7-3
J gene: TRBJ1-6
D gene: NA
CDR3 protein: CASTPQTNSPLHF
CDR3 DNA: TGTGCCAGCACTCCGCAGACTAATTCACCCCTCCACTTT

clone size: NA
V gene: TRBV29-1
J gene: TRBJ1-2
D gene: NA
CDR3 protein: CSVETGALGYAF
CDR3 DNA: TGCAGCGTTGAGACGGGGGCGCTCGGCTACGCCTTC

clone size: many
V gene: TRBV29-1
J gene: TRBJ2-7
D gene: TRBD2
CDR3 protein: CSVLGYSGTTYEQYF
CDR3 DNA: TGCAGCGTTTTGGGCTATAGCGGGACCACCTACGAGCAGTACTTC

clone size: NA
V gene: TRBV25-1
J gene: TRBJ1-6
D gene: TRBD1
CDR3 protein: CASSGGQGLESPLHF
CDR3 DNA: TGTGCCAGCAGTGGAGGACAGGGGCTCGAGTCACCCCTCCACTTT

clone size: NA
V gene: TRBV25-1
J gene: TRBJ1-1
D gene: TRBD1
CDR3 protein: CASVELGQSFMNTEAFF
CDR3 DNA: TGTGCCAGCGTTGAATTGGGACAGAGTTTTATGAACACTGAAGCTTTCTTT

clone size: NA
V gene: TRBV7-8
J gene: TRBJ2-7
D gene: NA
CDR3 protein: CASSLPRAGLSYEQYF
CDR3 DNA: TGCGCCAGCAGCTTGCCGAGGGCAGGGTTATCCTACGAGCAGTACTTC

clone size: NA
V gene: TRBV19
J gene: TRBJ1-5
D gene: NA
CDR3 protein: CASTSGTHQPQHF
CDR3 DNA: TGTGCCAGTACGAGCGGGACCCATCAGCCCCAGCATTTT

clone size: NA
V gene: TRBV19
J gene: TRBJ1-1
D gene: NA
CDR3 protein: CASFSGLRDTEAFF
CDR3 DNA: TGTGCCAGTTTCTCTGGGCTTAGGGACACTGAAGCTTTCTTT

clone size: NA
V gene: TRBV10-3
J gene: TRBJ1-5
D gene: NA
CDR3 protein: CAISEEGGAGQPQHF
CDR3 DNA: TGTGCCATCAGTGAGGAGGGAGGGGCGGGTCAGCCCCAGCATTTT

clone size: NA
V gene: TRBV5-1
J gene: TRBJ1-4
D gene: TRBD1
CDR3 protein: CASGTGGSEKLFF
CDR3 DNA: TGCGCCAGCGGAACAGGGGGAAGCGAAAAACTGTTTTTT

clone size: NA
V gene: TRBV7-8
J gene: TRBJ1-6
D gene: NA
CDR3 protein: CASRDQPGRAYNSPLHF
CDR3 DNA: TGTGCCAGCAGGGACCAGCCGGGGCGGGCCTATAATTCACCCCTCCACTTT

clone size: many
V gene: TRBV7-9
J gene: TRBJ2-5
D gene: NA
CDR3 protein: CASSLISETQYF
CDR3 DNA: TGTGCCAGCAGCTTAATCTCGGAGACCCAGTACTTC

clone size: few
V gene: TRBV10-3
J gene: TRBJ2-7
D gene: TRBD1
CDR3 protein: CASSEIRTGGEQYF
CDR3 DNA: TGTGCCAGCAGTGAAATCCGGACAGGGGGCGAGCAGTACTTC

clone size: NA
V gene: TRBV5-5
J gene: TRBJ2-7
D gene: NA
CDR3 protein: CASTSGDIAYEQYF
CDR3 DNA: TGTGCCAGCACGTCAGGGGACATTGCCTACGAGCAGTACTTC

clone size: NA
V gene: TRBV4-1
J gene: TRBJ1-1
D gene: NA
CDR3 protein: CASSQGGARGTEAFF
CDR3 DNA: TGCGCCAGCAGCCAAGGAGGCGCCCGGGGAACTGAAGCTTTCTTT

clone size: NA
V gene: TRBV2
J gene: TRBJ1-5
D gene: NA
CDR3 protein: CASSPGYSQPQHF
CDR3 DNA: TGTGCCAGCTCGCCAGGGTATTCTCAGCCCCAGCATTTT

clone size: NA
V gene: TRBV29-1
J gene: TRBJ1-3
D gene: NA
CDR3 protein: CSADGGHSGNTIYF
CDR3 DNA: TGCAGCGCCGACGGCGGGCACTCTGGAAACACCATATATTTT

clone size: NA
V gene: TRBV29-1
J gene: TRBJ1-2
D gene: TRBD1
CDR3 protein: CSATRGGNYGYTF
CDR3 DNA: TGCAGCGCGACACGAGGGGGCAACTATGGCTACACCTTC

clone size: many
V gene: TRBV29-1
J gene: TRBJ2-5
D gene: NA
CDR3 protein: CSVGRGEKTQYF
CDR3 DNA: TGCAGCGTTGGCAGGGGGGAGAAGACCCAGTACTTC

clone size: NA
V gene: TRBV12-3/TRBV12-4
J gene: TRBJ1-5
D gene: NA
CDR3 protein: CASSLSPRPAPQHF
CDR3 DNA: TGTGCCAGCAGTTTGTCTCCCCGCCCGGCCCCCCAGCATTTT

clone size: NA
V gene: TRBV7-9
J gene: TRBJ1-5
D gene: NA
CDR3 protein: CASPDGGFSNQPQHF
CDR3 DNA: TGTGCCAGCCCGGACGGGGGCTTCAGCAATCAGCCCCAGCATTTT

clone size: few
V gene: TRBV7-9
J gene: TRBJ1-2
D gene: NA
CDR3 protein: CASSLFRTYTF
CDR3 DNA: TGTGCCAGCAGCTTGTTCAGGACCTACACCTTC

clone size: NA
V gene: TRBV6-5
J gene: TRBJ1-5
D gene: TRBD1
CDR3 protein: CASILRDDRGQPQHF
CDR3 DNA: TGTGCCAGCATCCTAAGGGACGACAGGGGACAGCCCCAGCATTTT

clone size: many
V gene: TRBV5-1
J gene: TRBJ1-1
D gene: NA
CDR3 protein: CASSREVKGEAFF
CDR3 DNA: TGCGCCAGCAGCCGCGAGGTCAAAGGAGAGGCTTTCTTT

clone size: NA
V gene: TRBV2
J gene: TRBJ2-7
D gene: NA
CDR3 protein: CASSESGRRYNEQYF
CDR3 DNA: TGTGCCAGCAGTGAGTCGGGGAGGAGATACAATGAGCAGTACTTC

clone size: many
V gene: TRBV5-1
J gene: TRBJ1-1
D gene: TRBD1
CDR3 protein: CASSSSGTGNTEAFF
CDR3 DNA: TGCGCCAGCAGCTCATCCGGGACAGGCAACACTGAAGCTTTCTTT

clone size: few
V gene: TRBV9
J gene: TRBJ2-7
D gene: NA
CDR3 protein: CASSVGLGNYEQYF
CDR3 DNA: TGTGCCAGCAGCGTGGGGCTGGGCAACTACGAGCAGTACTTC

clone size: NA
V gene: TRBV20-1
J gene: TRBJ1-4
D gene: TRBD1
CDR3 protein: CSARWAGGTDKLFF
CDR3 DNA: TGCAGTGCTAGGTGGGCAGGGGGTACGGACAAACTGTTTTTT

clone size: few
V gene: TRBV7-9
J gene: TRBJ2-7
D gene: NA
CDR3 protein: CASSLGGTRVASYEQYF
CDR3 DNA: TGTGCCAGCAGCTTAGGGGGAACTCGCGTAGCCTCGTACGAGCAGTACTTC

clone size: few
V gene: TRBV7-6
J gene: TRBJ1-1
D gene: TRBD1
CDR3 protein: CASSERDRGPGWTEAFF
CDR3 DNA: TGTGCCAGCAGCGAGCGGGACAGGGGGCCAGGCTGGACTGAAGCTTTCTTT

clone size: NA
V gene: TRBV15
J gene: TRBJ1-5
D gene: NA
CDR3 protein: CATSSSGASGQPQHF
CDR3 DNA: TGTGCCACCAGCAGCTCCGGGGCCAGTGGTCAGCCCCAGCATTTT